A single sample gave rise to the 15 T cell receptor beta chains below, sequenced in a study of blood T cell repertoires in COVID-19. Assay used: immunoSEQ multiplex PCR; TCRdb lists only in-frame clones, some missing. The table lists about 280,000 clones, 70% to 90% of them singletons. Sequenced material: peripheral blood. Every receptor here comes from a young man with active or convalescent COVID-19.

V is TRBV6-1 and J is TRBJ1-6, with 7 bases aligning to TRBD1. Losses at the gene ends were 3 bases for V and 6 bases for J; bases not matched to a gene: 5. The V gene's germline CDR1 is MNHNS and CDR2 SASEGT. CDR3 size: 15 residues. CDR3 DNA: TGTGCCAGCAGTGAGCTACAGGGGTCTAATTCACCCCTCCACTTT. Amino acid sequence: CASSELQGSNSPLHF.

The chain is built from TRBV27 and TRBJ2-4, with TRBD1 matching over 8 bases. Germline assignment: CDR1 MNHEY and CDR2 SMNVEV (reference sequence). With V trimmed by 4 bases and J by 0 bases, 5 bases remained unmatched. The CDR3 is 16 amino acids. CDR3 loop: CASSSGQVLAKNIQYF. CDR3 bases: TGTGCCAGCAGTTCGGGACAGGTGTTAGCCAAAAACATTCAGTACTTC.

The chain combines TRBV3-1 (or the pseudogene TRBV3-2) with TRBJ1-5; no clear D gene. The ends were cut back, 1 base at V and 3 bases at J, with 10 bases in the middle. CDR3 length: 15 amino acids. Germline CDR1 is LGHDT and CDR2 is YNNKEL (reference sequence). This CDR3 reads CASSQGWRNNQPQHF. The CDR3 DNA reads TGTGCCAGCAGCCAAGGATGGAGAAACAATCAGCCCCAGCATTTT.

The chain links TRBV9 to TRBJ2-5, with 8 bases matching TRBD1. Germline V gene sequence: CDR1 SGDLS, CDR2 YYNGEE. With V trimmed by 3 bases and J by 6 bases, 10 bases remained unmatched. The CDR3 is 15 residues long. The CDR3 sequence is CASSAGTGGSQTQYF. For the CDR3, the DNA is TGTGCCAGCAGCGCCGGGACAGGCGGGTCACAGACCCAGTACTTC.

V is TRBV5-4 and J is TRBJ2-5, with 11 bases that match TRBD1. V dropped 3 bases and J dropped 4; count of bases not matched to a gene: 11. The CDR3 totals 17 residues. CDR1 is SGHNT and CDR2 is YYREEE in the germline V gene (reference sequence). The CDR3 region has the DNA TGTGCCAGCAGCTCCGGGACAGGGGGTAAGATGGGAGAGACCCAGTACTTC. Translated: CASSSGTGGKMGETQYF.

The rearrangement uses TRBV5-1 and TRBJ1-3; possible D gene TRBD1, 5 bases. V lost 0 bases, J lost 4 bases, and 11 bases lay in between. The CDR3 runs to 15 residues. Germline CDR1 SGHRS, CDR2 YFSETQ. The CDR3 nucleotides are TGCGCCAGCAGCTTGGAGGGGTCAGGGGGAAACACCATATATTTT. Translation: CASSLEGSGGNTIYF.

This clone was recorded only once. This chain uses TRBV9 with TRBJ2-3; 7 bases match TRBD1. This CDR3 is built from 15 residues. Germline CDR1 SGDLS, CDR2 YYNGEE. V shed 1 base and J 5 bases; nucleotides not matched to a gene: 7. DNA of the CDR3: TGTGCCAGCAGCGTATCCTCACAGGGGCGAGATACGCAGTATTTT. This encodes CASSVSSQGRDTQYF.

The rearrangement links TRBV5-6 to TRBJ2-1; TRBD2 aligns across 15 bases. Per the germline V gene, CDR1 is SGHDT and CDR2 is YYEEEE. V gave up 4 bases and J gave up 3 bases; unmatched junction bases: 5. The CDR3 extends over 17 amino acids. CDR3 in amino acids: CASSLRTSGGVYNEQFF. The CDR3 DNA is TGTGCCAGCAGCCTGAGGACTAGCGGGGGGGTCTACAATGAGCAGTTCTTC.

The chain couples TRBV3-1 (or the pseudogene TRBV3-2) to TRBJ2-7, with 9 bases that match TRBD2. This CDR3 contains 14 residues. V was clipped by 1 base and J by 5 bases; unmatched bases: 3. Germline CDR1 and CDR2: LGHDT and YNNKEL (reference sequence). The CDR3 DNA reads TGTGCCAGCAGCCAAGTCGGCGGGGGGGACGAGCAGTACTTC. Translating gives CASSQVGGGDEQYF.

The chain has TRBV9 and TRBJ2-3; possible D gene TRBD1, 6 bases. CDR1 and CDR2 (germline): SGDLS, YYNGEE. CDR3 length: 16 residues. Between the trimmed V and J ends, which lost 3 bases and 2 bases, there was a span of 16 bases. This CDR3 is CASSGNRAWPTDTQYF. The CDR3 region has the DNA TGTGCCAGCAGCGGCAACAGGGCCTGGCCCACAGATACGCAGTATTTT.

The chain carries TRBV6-6 and TRBJ2-7; 13 bases are shared with TRBD2. The CDR3 covers 15 residues. J gave up 2 bases and V 6 bases, and 4 bases lay outside the gene matches. From germline, CDR1 is MNHNY and CDR2 SVGAGI (reference sequence). The CDR3 DNA is TGTGCCAGCAGGGCCACTAGCGGGGGGGCCTACGAGCAGTACTTC. It yields the protein CASRATSGGAYEQYF.

The V gene is TRBV7-2, the J gene TRBJ2-2; D may be TRBD2 (6 bases). CDR1 is SGHTA, CDR2 FQGNSA, per germline. Trimming removed 5 bases at V and 4 bases at J, with 14 bases between. The CDR3 length is 15 residues. DNA of the CDR3: TGTGCCAGCAGCCCTCCGGGACTTCTCACCGGGGAGCTGTTTTTT. Amino acid sequence: CASSPPGLLTGELFF.

The chain employs TRBV11-1 and TRBJ2-7, with 7 bases aligning to TRBD1. From germline, CDR1 is SGHAT and CDR2 FQDESV (reference sequence). CDR3 length: 16 residues. The V segment lost 5 bases and the J segment 3 bases; nucleotides outside the gene matches: 13. CDR3 sequence (DNA): TGTGCCAGCAGCGTACTAACCGGGACAGAAGGCTACGAGCAGTACTTC. This translates into CASSVLTGTEGYEQYF. Complete variable domain (other parts from reference TRBV11-1 and TRBJ2-7): EAEVAQSPRYKITEKSQAVAFWCDPISGHATLYWYRQILGQGPELLVQFQDESVVDDSQLPKDRFSAERLKGVDSTLKIQPAELGDSAMYLCASSVLTGTEGYEQYFGPGTRLTVT.

The rearrangement uses TRBV11-2 and TRBJ2-7, with D hard to call. This CDR3 is built from 16 residues. Between the trimmed V and J ends, which lost 1 base and 3 bases, there was a span of 16 bases. CDR1 is SGHAT and CDR2 is FQNNGV in the germline V gene. In DNA form, the CDR3 reads TGTGCCAGCAGCTTAGGAGCAGCGAGGCCGCACTACGAGCAGTACTTC. Translating gives CASSLGAARPHYEQYF.

The chain uses TRBV5-1 and TRBJ2-2; 9 bases are shared with TRBD1. The CDR3 consists of 15 residues. The germline gives CDR1 SGHRS, CDR2 YFSETQ. The J segment lost 3 bases and the V segment lost 3 bases, leaving 3 bases of the junction unmatched. The CDR3 sequence: CASSSGQGHTGELFF. The CDR3 DNA is TGCGCCAGCAGCTCGGGACAGGGTCACACCGGGGAGCTGTTTTTT.